This entry describes one TCR beta chain. The target antigen is unknown. The study sorted every CD8+ T cell subset in triplicate at hundreds of thousands of cells each. The sample comes from a study of CXCR3-negative and CXCR3-positive naive CD8 T cells. Whole-study results and caveats: Naive cells that were CXCR3-positive had more hydrophobic TRB CDR3s (compared with CXCR3-negative naive cells). Researchers report CXCR3 expression partially decreased after cryopreservation, with fresh PBMCs used in most assays.

Each TRB cDNA library was prepared by 5' RACE (with UMI labels). Using the 5' RACE reads, TCRdb records one entry per CDR3 protein without DNA. The repertoire table contains fewer than 55,000 distinct CDR3 sequences. This CDR3 has 13 residues. Germline CDR1 reads ENHRY; CDR2 reads SYGVKD. This sequence joins TRBV10-3 and TRBJ2-2; the D call of TRBD1 rests on TCRdb alone, since no DNA is present to check it. Input material: naive CXCR3- CD8+ T cells from blood. The sample's subset: CD45RO-CCR7+CD27+CD95- naive CD8+ T cells lacking CXCR3 (TNR3-). The origin of this receptor is a human donor in good health. Some clones in this sample may be carry-over from other donors' samples. CDR3 sequence: CAIRGDITGELFF.